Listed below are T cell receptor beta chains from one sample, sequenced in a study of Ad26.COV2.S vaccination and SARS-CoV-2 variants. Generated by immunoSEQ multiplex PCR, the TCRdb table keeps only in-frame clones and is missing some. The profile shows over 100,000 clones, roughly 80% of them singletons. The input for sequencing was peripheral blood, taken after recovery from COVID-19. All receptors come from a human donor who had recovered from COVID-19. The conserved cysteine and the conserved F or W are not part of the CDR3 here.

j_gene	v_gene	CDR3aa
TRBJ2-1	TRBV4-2	ASSPETSGGSEQF
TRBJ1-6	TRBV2	ASYAGTLGSPLH
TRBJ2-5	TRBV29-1	SVAFLASYQETQY
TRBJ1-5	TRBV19	ASSISGSNQPQH
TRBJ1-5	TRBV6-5	ASRWDRDSNQPQH
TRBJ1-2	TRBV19	ASSIAQGIYGYT
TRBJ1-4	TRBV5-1	ASGTAPGTNEKLF
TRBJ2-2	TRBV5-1	ASSLAGVETGELF
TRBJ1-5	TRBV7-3	ASSLDHGSQPQH
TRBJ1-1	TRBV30	AWSDLLDSEAF
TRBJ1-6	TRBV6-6	ASSRDGNNSPLH
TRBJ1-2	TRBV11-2	AILAGDRGRYGYT
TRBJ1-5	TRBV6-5	ASRLGHNQPQH
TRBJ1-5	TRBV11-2	ASSLQGQINQPQH
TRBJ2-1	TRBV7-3	ASSYVAGGYNEQF
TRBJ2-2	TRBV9	ASATRGADTGELF
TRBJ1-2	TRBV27	ASSFSRTGGWINYGYT
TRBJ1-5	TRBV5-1	ASRSGVNQPQH
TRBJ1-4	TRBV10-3	AISELRGANEKLF
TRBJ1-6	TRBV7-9	ASSPDSGNSPLH
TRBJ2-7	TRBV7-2	ASSNMGGRAYEQY
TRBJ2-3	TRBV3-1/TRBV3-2	ASSLQTTSGIGDTQY
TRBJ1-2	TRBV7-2	ASSLDTNYGYT
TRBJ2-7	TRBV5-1	ASSVYFGDEQY
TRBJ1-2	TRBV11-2	ASSPEVAPFGYT
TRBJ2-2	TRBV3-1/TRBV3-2	ASRVQGRSGELF
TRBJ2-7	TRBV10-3	AISFSQGAAYEQY
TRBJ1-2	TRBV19	ASSIVGNGNYGYT
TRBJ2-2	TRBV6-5	ASSIEGVRTGELF
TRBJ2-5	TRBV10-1	ASSESQSWRQETQY
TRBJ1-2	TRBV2	ASSEGGRSNGYT
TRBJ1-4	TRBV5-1	ASSVTGADEKLF
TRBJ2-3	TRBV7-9	ASSSPGTDTQY
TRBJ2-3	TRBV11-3	ASSLRGTGGTDTQY
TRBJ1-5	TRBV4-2	ASSAWTGGIEPQH
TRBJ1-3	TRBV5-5	ASSLRHGKSSGNTIY
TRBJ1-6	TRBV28	ASSKLSTGLSPLH
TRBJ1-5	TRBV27	ASSASNQPQH
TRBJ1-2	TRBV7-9	ASSLDRLGYT
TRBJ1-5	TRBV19	ASSIIGGGSQPQH
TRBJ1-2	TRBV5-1	ASSLGVGSYGYT
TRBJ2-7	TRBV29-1	SVDFSGSLYEQY
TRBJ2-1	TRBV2	ASSREGRNEQF
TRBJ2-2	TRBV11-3	ASSLQGELF
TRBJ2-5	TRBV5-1	ASSPGQGETQY
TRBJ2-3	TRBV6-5	ASSYSGSRGDTQY